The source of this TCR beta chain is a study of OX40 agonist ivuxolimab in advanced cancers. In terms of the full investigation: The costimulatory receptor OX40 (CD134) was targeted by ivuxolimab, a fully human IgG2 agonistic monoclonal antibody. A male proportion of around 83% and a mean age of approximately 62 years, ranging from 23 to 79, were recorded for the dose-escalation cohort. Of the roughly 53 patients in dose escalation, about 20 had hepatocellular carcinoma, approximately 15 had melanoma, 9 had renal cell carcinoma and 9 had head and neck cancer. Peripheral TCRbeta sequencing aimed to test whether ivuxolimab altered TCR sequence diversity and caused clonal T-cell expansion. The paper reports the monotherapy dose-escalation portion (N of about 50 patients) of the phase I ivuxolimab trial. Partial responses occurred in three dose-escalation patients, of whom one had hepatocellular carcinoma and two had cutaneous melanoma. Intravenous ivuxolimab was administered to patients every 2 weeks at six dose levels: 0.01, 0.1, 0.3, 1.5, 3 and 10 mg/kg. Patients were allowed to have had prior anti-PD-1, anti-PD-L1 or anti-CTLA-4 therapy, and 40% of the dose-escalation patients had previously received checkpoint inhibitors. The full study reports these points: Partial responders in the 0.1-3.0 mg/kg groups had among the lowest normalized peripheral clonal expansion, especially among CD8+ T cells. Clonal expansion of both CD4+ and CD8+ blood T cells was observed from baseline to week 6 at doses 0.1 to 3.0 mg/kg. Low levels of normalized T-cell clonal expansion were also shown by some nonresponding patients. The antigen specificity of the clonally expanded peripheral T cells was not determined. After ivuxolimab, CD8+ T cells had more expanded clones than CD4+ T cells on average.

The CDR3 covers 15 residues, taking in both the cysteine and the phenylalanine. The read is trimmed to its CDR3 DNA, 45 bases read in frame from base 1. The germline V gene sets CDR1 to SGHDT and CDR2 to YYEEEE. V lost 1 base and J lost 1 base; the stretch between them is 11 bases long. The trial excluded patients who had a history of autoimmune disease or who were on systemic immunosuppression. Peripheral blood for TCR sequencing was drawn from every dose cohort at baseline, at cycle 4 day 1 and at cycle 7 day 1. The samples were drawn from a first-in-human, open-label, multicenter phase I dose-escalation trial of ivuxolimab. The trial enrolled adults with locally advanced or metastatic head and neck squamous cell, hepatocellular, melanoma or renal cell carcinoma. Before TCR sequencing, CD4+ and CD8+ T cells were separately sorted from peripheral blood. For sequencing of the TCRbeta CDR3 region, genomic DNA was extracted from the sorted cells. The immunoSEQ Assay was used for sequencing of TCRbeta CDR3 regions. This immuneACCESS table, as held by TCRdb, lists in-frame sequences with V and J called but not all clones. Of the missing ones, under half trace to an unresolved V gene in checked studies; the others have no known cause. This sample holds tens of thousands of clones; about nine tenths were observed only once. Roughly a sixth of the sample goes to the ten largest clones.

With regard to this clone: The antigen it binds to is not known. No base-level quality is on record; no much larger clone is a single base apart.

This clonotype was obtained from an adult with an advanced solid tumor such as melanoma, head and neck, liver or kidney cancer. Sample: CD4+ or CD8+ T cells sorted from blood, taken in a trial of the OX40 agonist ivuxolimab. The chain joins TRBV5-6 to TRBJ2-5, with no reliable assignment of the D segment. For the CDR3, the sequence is CASSLTVLFQETQYF. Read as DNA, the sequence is TGTGCCAGCAGCTTGACAGTCCTCTTCCAAGAGACCCAGTACTTC.